This T cell receptor beta chain was obtained from a study of vaccination and CD4 T cells after COVID-19 (dated by TCRdb to between 2022 and 2023). About the investigation overall: The convalescent cohort comprised six males and four females, including two Hispanic individuals, seven Caucasians, two Asians and one multiracial person. Participants received two doses of either the Pfizer-BioNTech BNT162b2 vaccine (n=8) or the Moderna mRNA-1273 vaccine (n=2). Post-COVID blood samples from convalescent patients were collected a median of approximately 100 days after diagnosis, with a range of roughly 30 to 170 days. Post-vaccine blood samples were collected a median of about 72 days after the second vaccine dose, ranging from about 13 to 250 days. Overlapping spike peptide pools from SARS-CoV-2 and from the common cold coronaviruses HCoV-NL63, HCoV-OC43 and HCoV-229E were used as culture stimuli. As controls, cultures received a CEFX viral epitope pool (the positive control), an HIV-1 Nef peptide pool (the negative control), or no peptide at all. The spike-specific CD4+ TCR repertoire was compared before and after mRNA vaccination in nine to ten COVID-19 convalescent patients and a handful of infection-naive healthy vaccine recipients. An earlier paper using these donors assessed, at the TCR clonotype level, memory CD4+ T cell crossreactivity between SARS-CoV-2 and common cold coronavirus spike proteins.

Sample treatment or condition, as interpreted from the label and publication: roughly 11-day PBMC culture with coronavirus spike peptide pools or control peptides (ViraFEST assay). CD4+ T cells from unexposed donors were collected before the COVID-19 pandemic (2011-2018). The ViraFEST assay was used in the study, in which antigen-specific T cells were expanded with peptide pools and expanded clonotypes were subsequently identified by TCR sequencing. More than 1.5 million PBMCs per well were cultured in IMDM with approximately 5% human AB serum and 8.5 to 10 IU/ml IL-2, plus 10 ug/ml peptide pools. Half of the culture medium was replaced with fresh IL-2-containing medium on days 3 and 7. CD4+ T cells were isolated after about 10 days of culture through negative selection using the EasySep CD4+ T cell isolation kit. Unexposed donor CD4+ T cells were tested for reactivity to SARS-CoV-2 S and N and four common cold coronavirus spike pools, as cell number allowed. Ficoll-Paque Plus gradient centrifugation was used to isolate PBMCs from whole blood, and the isolated PBMCs were then either used fresh or cryopreserved at -140C. In general, triplicate wells were set up for every culture condition. The leukapheresis product used for the unexposed donors was purchased from a commercial source.

This clonotype was seen only a few times. It lacks a known antigen. Base qualities are missing; no much larger clone stands one base away. Library preparation employed PCR. DNA from cultured CD4+ T cells underwent TCR sequencing with the Oncomine TCR Beta short-read assay at the Johns Hopkins FTIC core. Genomic DNA was extracted from the cultured CD4+ T cells with the QIAamp micro DNA kit. Oncomine TCR Beta libraries made from cultured CD4+ T cells were pooled using unique dual indexes and sequenced on an Illumina iSeq 100. Per the original workflow: Non-productive sequences were removed, and CDR3s not starting with C, not ending with F or W, or shorter than 7 amino acids were discarded. Antigen-specific clonotypes were identified using the MANAFEST web application through comparison of peptide-stimulated wells with reference and other culture wells. To be called positive, a clone needed an FDR below 0.05, an odds ratio above 5, and a productive frequency above 0.1% in at least two of three replicate wells. A clonotype was classed as cross-reactive if the clonotype showed significant expansion both in SARS-CoV-2 spike wells and in at least one common cold coronavirus spike condition. CDR3 homology was assessed with Levenshtein distances (stringdist) and unrooted phylogenetic trees (ape) in R version 3.6.1. The public reads were quality trimmed at Q25 with fastp and then assembled into clones with MiXCR by TCRdb, keeping productive beta chains. Each CDR3 protein appears once, grouped with its most common genes and DNA. None of the V and J calls come from the authors' own analysis; TCRdb made them. The sample profile shows fewer than 9,500 distinct CDR3 sequences; less than 45% of them were found once. The ten largest account for around 21% of the sample.

Reading the germline V gene gives CDR1 MGHDK and CDR2 SYGVNS. The CDR3, cysteine through phenylalanine, is 15 amino acids long. The read is trimmed to its CDR3 DNA, 45 bases read in frame from base 1. Germline trimming amounts to 6 bases on V and 8 bases on J, with 15 as the count of junction bases outside the gene matches. Broader findings and caveats from the paper: In convalescent patients, a median about 86% of post-vaccine SARS-CoV-2-reactive clones were detected only after vaccination, and vaccine-specific priming was suggested by this finding. Nearly all vaccine-specific clones in convalescent patients (304 of 307) were mono-reactive for SARS-CoV-2 spike rather than cross-reactive with common cold coronaviruses. The median number of SARS-CoV-2-reactive clonotypes rose from about 23 after infection to 38 after vaccination, but the change was not significant. Relatively few convalescent patients were included in the study, and early timepoints after natural infection were not analyzed.

The rearrangement combines TRBV25-1 with TRBJ1-2; 7 central nucleotides agree with TRBD1. The source is a human donor in good health. Sequencing was carried out using CD4+ T cells from blood, cultured in vitro. The nucleotide sequence reads as follows: TGTGCCAGCAGACCTGACAGGGCCAGAGGGGAGGGCTACACCTTC. It codes for CASRPDRARGEGYTF.